This TCR beta chain stems from a study of T cells after yellow fever vaccination. The CDR3 runs 12 residues. Germline CDR1 SGHRS, CDR2 YFSETQ. Trimming removed 2 bases from V and 5 bases from J, with 7 bases in between. TCRdb processed the 5' RACE reads anew with MiXCR; each CDR3 protein has one entry. The table includes 450,000 to 550,000 distinct CDR3 sequences, 15% to 20% detected once. The source was PBMCs, collected 15 days after the yellow fever booster vaccination. The gene calls are TRBV5-1 and TRBJ2-5, with no clear D. The sequence was obtained from a man in his thirties or forties who received the YFV17D yellow fever vaccine. Here the CDR3 reads CASSFIGETQYF. The CDR3 coding sequence is TGCGCCAGCAGCTTCATAGGGGAGACCCAGTACTTC.